The clone carrying this T cell receptor (beta chain) was observed a few times. The data are from a study of CD8 T cells in ankylosing spondylitis. The authors made TCR beta libraries by quantitative 5'-RACE with molecular barcodes. MiXCR, run by TCRdb on the 5' RACE reads, gives a single entry per CDR3 protein. The sample has 20,000 to 30,000 distinct CDR3 sequences; over 10% are singletons. In germline, CDR1 is LGHNA, CDR2 YSLEER. Trimming cost V 4 bases and J 4 bases, with 8 bases left between them. This CDR3 is 13 amino acids long. This TCR came from a male donor with ankylosing spondylitis or in good health (not recorded which). The chain carries TRBV4-3 and TRBJ2-1; no definite D call. The specimen sequenced was blood. CDR3 region: CASSLSAYNEQFF. For the CDR3, the DNA is TGCGCCAGCAGCCTCTCAGCGTACAATGAGCAGTTCTTC.